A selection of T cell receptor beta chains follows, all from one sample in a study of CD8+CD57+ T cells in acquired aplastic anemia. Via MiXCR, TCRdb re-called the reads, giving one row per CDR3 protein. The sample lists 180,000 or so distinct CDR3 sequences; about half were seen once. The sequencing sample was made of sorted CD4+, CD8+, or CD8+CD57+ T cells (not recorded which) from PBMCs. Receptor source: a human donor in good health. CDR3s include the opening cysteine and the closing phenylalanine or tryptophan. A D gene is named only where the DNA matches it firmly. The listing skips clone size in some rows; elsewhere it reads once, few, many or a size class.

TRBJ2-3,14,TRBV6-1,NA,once,CASSLAWGSRTQYF,TGTGCCAGCTCGTTGGCCTGGGGTTCGCGTACGCAGTATTTT
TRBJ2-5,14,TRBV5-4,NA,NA,CASSGGIIEEAQYF,TGTGCCAGCAGCGGGGGTATAATTGAAGAGGCCCAGTACTTC
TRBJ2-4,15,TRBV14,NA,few,CASSQDSRAKNIQYF,TGTGCCAGCAGCCAAGATTCGAGAGCCAAAAACATTCAGTACTTC
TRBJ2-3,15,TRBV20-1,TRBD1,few,CSAVAGTGQADTQYF,TGCAGTGCTGTTGCCGGGACAGGGCAAGCAGATACGCAGTATTTT
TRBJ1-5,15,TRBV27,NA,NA,CASSSGMGSNQPQHF,TGTGCCAGCAGTAGCGGGATGGGTAGCAATCAGCCCCAGCATTTT
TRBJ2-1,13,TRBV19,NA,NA,CATTDLARDEQFF,TGTGCCACCACAGACTTAGCCCGGGATGAGCAGTTCTTC
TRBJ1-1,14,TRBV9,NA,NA,CASSPVGPNTEAFF,TGTGCCAGCAGCCCGGTAGGGCCGAACACTGAAGCTTTCTTT
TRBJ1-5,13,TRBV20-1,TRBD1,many,CSAQQGDNQPQHF,TGCAGTGCGCAACAGGGGGACAATCAGCCCCAGCATTTT
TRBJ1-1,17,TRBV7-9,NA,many,CASSLEGPKGANTEAFF,TGTGCCAGCAGCTTAGAGGGACCTAAGGGAGCGAACACTGAAGCTTTCTTT
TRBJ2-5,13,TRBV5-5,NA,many,CASSLISGETQYF,TGTGCCAGCAGCTTAATCTCGGGAGAGACCCAGTACTTC
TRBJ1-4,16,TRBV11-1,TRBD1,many,CASSSYLTGVGEKLFF,TGTGCCAGCAGCTCCTATTTGACAGGGGTTGGTGAAAAACTGTTTTTT
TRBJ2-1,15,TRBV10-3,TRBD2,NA,CAIRQLAGGPDEQFF,TGTGCCATCAGGCAACTAGCGGGAGGGCCCGATGAGCAGTTCTTC
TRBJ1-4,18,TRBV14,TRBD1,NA,CASSQGKDRGLRGEKLFF,TGTGCCAGCAGCCAAGGAAAGGACAGGGGGCTGCGAGGTGAAAAACTGTTTTTT
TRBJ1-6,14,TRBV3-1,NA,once,CASSRGSTDSPLHF,TGTGCCAGCAGCCGAGGGTCGACAGATTCACCCCTCCACTTT
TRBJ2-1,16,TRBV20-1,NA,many,CSAEAGTIRLYNEQFF,TGCAGTGCGGAAGCCGGGACAATCAGACTTTACAATGAGCAGTTCTTC
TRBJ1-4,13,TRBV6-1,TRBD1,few,CASRSTGVEKLFF,TGTGCCAGCAGGTCTACAGGGGTGGAAAAACTGTTTTTT
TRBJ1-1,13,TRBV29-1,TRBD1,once,CSVSGQMNTEAFF,TGCAGCGTCTCGGGACAGATGAACACTGAAGCTTTCTTT
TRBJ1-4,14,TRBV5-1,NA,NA,CASSLTNGNEKLFF,TGCGCCAGCAGCTTGACAAATGGGAATGAAAAACTGTTTTTT
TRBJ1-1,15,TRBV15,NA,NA,CATSGHLRVGAEAFF,TGTGCCACCAGCGGGCATCTCAGGGTGGGCGCTGAAGCTTTCTTT
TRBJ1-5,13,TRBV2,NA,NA,CASSEALLQPQHF,TGTGCCAGCAGTGAAGCGCTTCTGCAGCCCCAGCATTTT
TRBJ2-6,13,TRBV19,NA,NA,CASSMQGGNVLTF,TGTGCCAGTAGTATGCAGGGTGGCAACGTCCTGACTTTC
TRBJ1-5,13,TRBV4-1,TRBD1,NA,CASSGDRDQPQHF,TGCGCCAGCAGCGGGGACAGAGATCAGCCCCAGCATTTT
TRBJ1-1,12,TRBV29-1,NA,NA,CSVSNRPNEAFF,TGCAGCGTTAGTAACAGGCCGAATGAAGCTTTCTTT
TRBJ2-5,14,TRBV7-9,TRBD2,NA,CASSNSGSGETQYF,TGTGCCAGCAGCAATAGCGGGAGCGGGGAGACCCAGTACTTC
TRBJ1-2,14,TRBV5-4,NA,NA,CASSREWGSYGYTF,TGTGCCAGCAGCCGTGAGTGGGGCTCCTATGGCTACACCTTC
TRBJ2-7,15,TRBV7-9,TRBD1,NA,CASSPIWTGGYEQYF,TGTGCCAGCAGCCCGATATGGACAGGGGGCTACGAGCAGTACTTC
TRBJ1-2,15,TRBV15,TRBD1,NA,CATSRRQGGSYGYTF,TGTGCCACCAGCAGAAGACAGGGAGGGAGCTATGGCTACACCTTC
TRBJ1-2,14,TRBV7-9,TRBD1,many,CASSLGPDRGGYTF,TGTGCCAGCAGCTTAGGTCCCGACAGGGGCGGCTACACCTTC
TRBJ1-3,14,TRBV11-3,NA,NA,CASSRTTPSGTIYF,TGTGCCAGCAGCCGCACTACTCCCTCCGGCACCATATATTTT
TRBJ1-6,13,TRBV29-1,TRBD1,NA,CSVVGGNNSPLHF,TGCAGCGTAGTAGGGGGCAACAATTCACCCCTCCACTTT
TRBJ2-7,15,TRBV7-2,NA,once,CASSLFWDTSYEQYF,TGTGCCAGCAGCTTATTTTGGGACACCTCCTACGAGCAGTACTTC
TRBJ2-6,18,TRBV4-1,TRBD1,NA,CASSHPRGQAVGANVLTF,TGCGCCAGCAGCCACCCCCGAGGACAGGCGGTCGGGGCCAACGTCCTGACTTTC
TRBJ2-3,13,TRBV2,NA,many,CASSVWTDQAQYF,TGTGCCAGCAGTGTCTGGACCGACCAGGCGCAGTATTTT
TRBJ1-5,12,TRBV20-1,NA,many,CSARGANQPQHF,TGCAGTGCTAGAGGGGCCAATCAGCCCCAGCATTTT
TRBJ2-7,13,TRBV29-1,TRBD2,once,CSVESGSSYEQYF,TGCAGCGTTGAAAGCGGGAGCTCCTACGAGCAGTACTTC
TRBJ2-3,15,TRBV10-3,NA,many,CAISGQDASTDTQYF,TGTGCCATCAGTGGACAGGACGCTAGCACAGATACGCAGTATTTT
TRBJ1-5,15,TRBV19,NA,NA,CASSIDSLDDQPQHF,TGTGCCAGTAGTATAGATTCCCTAGACGATCAGCCCCAGCATTTT
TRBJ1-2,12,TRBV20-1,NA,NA,CSARGGEGGYTF,TGCAGTGCTAGAGGGGGGGAAGGTGGCTACACCTTC
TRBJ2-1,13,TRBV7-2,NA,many,CASSLTGNGEQFF,TGTGCCAGCAGCTTAACCGGGAACGGTGAGCAGTTCTTC
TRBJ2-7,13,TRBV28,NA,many,CASSLPQEVEQYF,TGTGCCAGCAGTTTACCCCAGGAGGTGGAGCAGTACTTC
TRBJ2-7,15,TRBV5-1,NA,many,CASSFDRLSSYEQYF,TGCGCCAGCAGCTTTGACAGACTGAGCTCCTACGAGCAGTACTTC
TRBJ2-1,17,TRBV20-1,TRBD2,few,CSARRASGGISYNEQFF,TGCAGTGCTAGAAGGGCTAGCGGGGGAATCTCCTACAATGAGCAGTTCTTC
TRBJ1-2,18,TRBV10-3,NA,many,CAISEKIGEWSENYGYTF,TGTGCCATCAGTGAAAAGATTGGGGAATGGTCGGAGAACTATGGCTACACCTTC
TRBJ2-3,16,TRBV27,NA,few,CASSMISTPRGDTQYF,TGTGCCAGCAGTATGATATCGACCCCTCGAGGAGATACGCAGTATTTT
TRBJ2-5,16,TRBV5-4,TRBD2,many,CASSRPAGGRQETQYF,TGTGCCAGCAGCCGACCTGCGGGAGGGCGGCAAGAGACCCAGTACTTC